The source of this T cell receptor beta chain is a study of OX40 agonist ivuxolimab in advanced cancers. General notes on the study: Ivuxolimab was a fully human IgG2 agonistic monoclonal antibody targeting the costimulatory receptor OX40 (CD134). Intravenous ivuxolimab was administered to patients every 2 weeks at six dose levels: 0.01, 0.1, 0.3, 1.5, 3 and 10 mg/kg. In the dose-escalation cohort, nearly 85% of patients were male, and the mean age was roughly 60 years with a range of about 20 to 90. Of the 50 or so patients in dose escalation, about 20 had hepatocellular carcinoma, about 15 had melanoma, 9 had renal cell carcinoma and 9 had head and neck cancer. The paper covers the monotherapy dose-escalation part of the phase I ivuxolimab trial, which included N ≈ 50 patients. The point of sequencing TCRbeta in the periphery was to test whether ivuxolimab changed TCR sequence diversity and drove clonal T-cell expansion. Partial responses occurred in three dose-escalation patients: two with cutaneous melanoma and one with hepatocellular carcinoma. Patients were allowed to have had prior anti-PD-1, anti-PD-L1 or anti-CTLA-4 therapy, and approximately 40% of the dose-escalation patients had previously received checkpoint inhibitors. General study outcomes and caveats: On average, CD8+ T cells showed more expanded clones than CD4+ T cells after ivuxolimab. Partial responders in the 0.1-3.0 mg/kg groups had among the lowest normalized peripheral clonal expansion, especially among CD8+ T cells. The antigen specificity of the clonally expanded peripheral T cells was not determined. Low levels of normalized T-cell clonal expansion were also seen in some patients who did not respond. At doses of 0.1 to 3.0 mg/kg, clonal expansion of both CD4+ and CD8+ blood T cells was observed from baseline to week 6.

The trial excluded patients who had a history of autoimmune disease or were on systemic immunosuppression. Peripheral blood for TCR sequencing was collected from all dose cohorts at baseline, on cycle 4 day 1, and on cycle 7 day 1. The samples were drawn from a first-in-human, open-label, multicenter phase I dose-escalation trial of ivuxolimab. The trial enrolled adults with locally advanced or metastatic head and neck squamous cell, hepatocellular, melanoma or renal cell carcinoma. CD4+ and CD8+ T cells were sorted separately from peripheral blood before TCR sequencing. Including cysteine and phenylalanine, the CDR3 has 16 amino acids. Here the CDR3 DNA is all that survives: 48 bases in frame from base 1. V trim: 2 bases; J trim: 4 bases; unmatched bases: 6. Looking up the germline V gene yields CDR1 MNHEY and CDR2 SVGAGI. For sequencing of the TCRbeta CDR3 region, genomic DNA was extracted from the sorted cells. The immunoSEQ Assay was used to sequence the TCRbeta CDR3 regions. TCRdb carries this immuneACCESS record with in-frame sequences only. Its versions omit some clonotypes, under half of them owing to an unresolved V gene in the studies checked, with the rest unexplained. The sample records fewer than 35,000 clones, 90% of which are singletons. The top ten clonotypes cover approximately 25% of the sample.

Concerning this clone: The antigen it binds to is not known. Per-nucleotide qualities are absent, and no much larger clonotype sits a single base away.

The receptor's source is an adult with an advanced solid tumor such as melanoma, head and neck, liver or kidney cancer. This chain is built from TRBV6-5 and TRBJ2-5; the junction holds 11 bases that match TRBD2. The starting material was CD4+ or CD8+ T cells sorted from blood, obtained in a trial of the OX40 agonist ivuxolimab. The DNA sequence is as follows: TGTGCCAGCAGTTACCTAGCGGGAGGATCGCGAGAGACCCAGTACTTC. This yields the protein CASSYLAGGSRETQYF.